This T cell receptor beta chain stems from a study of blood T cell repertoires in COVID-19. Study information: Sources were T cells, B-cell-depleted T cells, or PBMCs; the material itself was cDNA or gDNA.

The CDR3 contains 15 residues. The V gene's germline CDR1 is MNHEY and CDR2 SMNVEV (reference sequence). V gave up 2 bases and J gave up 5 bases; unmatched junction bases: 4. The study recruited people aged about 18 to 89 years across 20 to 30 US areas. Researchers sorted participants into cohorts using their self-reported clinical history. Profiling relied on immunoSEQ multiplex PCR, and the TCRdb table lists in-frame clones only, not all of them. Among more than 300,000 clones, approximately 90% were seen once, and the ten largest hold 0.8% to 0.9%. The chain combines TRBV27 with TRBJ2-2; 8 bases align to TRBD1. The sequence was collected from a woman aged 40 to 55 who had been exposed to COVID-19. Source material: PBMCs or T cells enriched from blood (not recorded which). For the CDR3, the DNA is TGTGCCAGCAGTTTAGGGACAGGTGGTACCGGGGAGCTGTTTTTT. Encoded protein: CASSLGTGGTGELFF.